These 10 T cell receptor beta chains came from one sample sequenced in a study of blood T cell repertoires in COVID-19. The protocol was immunoSEQ multiplex PCR, while the TCRdb copy is restricted to in-frame clones and leaves out a portion. Of under 500,000 clones in the sample, roughly nine tenths were seen once. The specimen sequenced was PBMCs or T cells enriched from blood (not recorded which). Every receptor here comes from a woman aged 18-29 years with acute COVID-19.

V and J are TRBV12-5 and TRBJ1-2; 7 bases align to TRBD1. Germline CDR1 LGHNT, CDR2 FRNRAP. The CDR3 is 13 residues long. The ends lost 5 bases at V and 7 bases at J; junction bases unmatched: 7. CDR3 sequence reads: CASGPDRAIGYTF. The CDR3, as DNA: TGTGCTAGTGGTCCAGACAGGGCGATTGGCTACACCTTC.

In nucleotides, the CDR3 is TGCGCCAGCAGCCAAGGTGGCAGGGAAAGCAATCAGCCCCAGCATTTT. Encoded protein: CASSQGGRESNQPQHF. The chain joins TRBV4-1 to TRBJ1-5, with TRBD1 as a possible D gene (5 bases). Germline lookup yields CDR1 MGHRA and CDR2 YSYEKL. The CDR3 is 16 amino acids. The V end was cut by 1 base, the J end by 1 base, with 11 bases between.

V is TRBV24-1 and J is TRBJ1-5, with TRBD1 matching 10 bases. CDR3 length: 16 residues. Germline values: CDR1 KGHDR, CDR2 SFDVKD. Trimming cost V 4 bases and J 7 bases; bases outside gene matches: 9. CDR3 residues: CATSDVDRGRGQPQHF. The CDR3 coding sequence is TGTGCCACCAGTGACGTAGACAGGGGGCGAGGGCAGCCCCAGCATTTT.

The chain carries TRBV5-4 and TRBJ2-1, with D possibly TRBD2 on 6 matching bases. Germline CDR1 is SGHNT and CDR2 is YYREEE (reference sequence). The V end was cut by 2 bases, the J end by 4 bases, with 13 bases between. The CDR3 sequence is 15 residues long. CDR3 nucleotides: TGTGCCAGCAGCTTCCGAGCGGGCCAATACAATGAGCAGTTCTTC. As protein: CASSFRAGQYNEQFF.

This clone was seen just once. The chain employs TRBV6-2 or TRBV6-3 and TRBJ2-5; TRBD2 matches at 12 bases. The CDR3 covers 16 residues. Per the germline V gene, CDR1 is MNHEY and CDR2 is SVGEGT. The V segment lost 0 bases and the J segment 14 bases; nucleotides outside the gene matches: 13. The CDR3 nucleotides read TGTGCCAGCAGTTACTCGCATGCCTCTAGCGGGAGGGCCGTTTACTTC. Encoded protein: CASSYSHASSGRAVYF.

The genes are TRBV27 and TRBJ1-6; 9 bases line up with TRBD1. There are 15 residues in the CDR3. V lost 5 bases to trimming and J lost 7 bases; unmatched junction nucleotides: 6. CDR1 is MNHEY, CDR2 SMNVEV, per germline (reference sequence). CDR3 sequence reads: CASSPLTGGNSPLHF. The DNA of the CDR3 is TGTGCCAGCAGTCCGTTGACAGGGGGAAATTCACCCCTCCACTTT.

This chain uses TRBV6-5 with TRBJ1-6; 9 bases fit TRBD1. Per germline, CDR1 MNHEY and CDR2 SVGAGI. This CDR3 comprises 15 residues. Unmatched junction bases numbered 3, after V lost 2 bases and J lost 7 bases. The DNA of the CDR3 is TGTGCCAGCAGTTACGGCGGACAGGGGAATTCACCCCTCCACTTT. Protein product: CASSYGGQGNSPLHF.

This clone was observed once. The rearrangement uses TRBV28 and TRBJ2-1; D might be TRBD2 (7 bases). The V gene's germline CDR1 is MDHEN and CDR2 SYDVKM. V dropped 4 bases and J dropped 4 bases, with 17 bases sitting between them. The CDR3 spans 16 residues. This chain's CDR3 is CASSSPVGGGYNEQFF. The CDR3 DNA sequence: TGTGCCAGCAGTTCCCCAGTAGGGGGAGGGTACAATGAGCAGTTCTTC. The whole variable domain, remainder taken from reference TRBV28 and TRBJ2-1, is DVKVTQSSRYLVKRTGEKVFLECVQDMDHENMFWYRQDPGLGLRLIYFSYDVKMKEKGDIPEGYSVSREKKERFSLILESASTNQTSMYLCASSSPVGGGYNEQFFGPGTRLTVL.

V gene TRBV11-2 combines with J gene TRBJ2-5; 9 bases are shared with TRBD2. The junction had 9 bases not matched to a gene; V was cut back by 5 bases and J by 5 bases. CDR1 is SGHAT and CDR2 is FQNNGV in the germline V gene. The CDR3 spans 15 residues. The CDR3 loop reads CASSRLAGEGETQYF. The CDR3 nucleotides read TGTGCCAGCAGCCGGTTAGCGGGGGAGGGGGAGACCCAGTACTTC. The full variable domain, with the rest looked up from reference TRBV11-2 and TRBJ2-5, is EAGVAQSPRYKIIEKRQSVAFWCNPISGHATLYWYQQILGQGPKLLIQFQNNGVVDDSQLPKDRFSAERLKGVDSTLKIQPAKLEDSAVYLCASSRLAGEGETQYFGPGTRLLVL.

The rearrangement joins TRBV5-6 to TRBJ2-1; D is ambiguous. Germline V CDR1 and CDR2: SGHDT, YYEEEE. Trimming took off 0 bases at V and 0 bases at J, with 10 bases between the two ends. CDR3 size: 16 residues. CDR3 bases: TGTGCCAGCAGCTTGGCAAGATTACTCTCCTACAATGAGCAGTTCTTC. Translating gives CASSLARLLSYNEQFF.